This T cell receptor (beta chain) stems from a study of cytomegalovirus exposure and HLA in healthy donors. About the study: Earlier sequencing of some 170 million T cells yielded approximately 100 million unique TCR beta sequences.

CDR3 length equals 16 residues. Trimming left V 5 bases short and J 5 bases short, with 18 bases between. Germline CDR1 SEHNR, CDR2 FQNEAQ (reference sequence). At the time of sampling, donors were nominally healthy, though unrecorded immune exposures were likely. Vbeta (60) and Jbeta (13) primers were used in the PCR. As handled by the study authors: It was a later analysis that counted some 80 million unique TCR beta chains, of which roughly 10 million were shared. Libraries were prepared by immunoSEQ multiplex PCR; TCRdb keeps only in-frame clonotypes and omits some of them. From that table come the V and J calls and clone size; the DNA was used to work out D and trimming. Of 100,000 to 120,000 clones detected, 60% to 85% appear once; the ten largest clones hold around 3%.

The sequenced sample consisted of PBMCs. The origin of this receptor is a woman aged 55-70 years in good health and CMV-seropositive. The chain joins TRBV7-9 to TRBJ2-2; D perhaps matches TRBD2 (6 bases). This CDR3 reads CASSLARETITGELFF. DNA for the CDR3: TGTGCCAGCAGCCTGGCACGGGAGACTATTACCGGGGAGCTGTTTTTT.